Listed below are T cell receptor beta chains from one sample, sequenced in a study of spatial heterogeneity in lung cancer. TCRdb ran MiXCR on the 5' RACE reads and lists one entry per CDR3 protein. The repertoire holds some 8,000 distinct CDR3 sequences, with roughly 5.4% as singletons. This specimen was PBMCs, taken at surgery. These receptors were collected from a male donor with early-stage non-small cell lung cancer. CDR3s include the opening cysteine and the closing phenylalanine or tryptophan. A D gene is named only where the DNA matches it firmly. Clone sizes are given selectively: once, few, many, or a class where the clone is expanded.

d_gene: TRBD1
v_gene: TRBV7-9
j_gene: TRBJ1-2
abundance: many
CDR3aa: CASSIRTGEVYGYTF
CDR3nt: TGTGCCAGCAGCATACGGACAGGGGAGGTCTATGGCTACACCTTC

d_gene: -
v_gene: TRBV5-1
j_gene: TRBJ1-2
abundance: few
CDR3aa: CASSSSEGSSYGYTF
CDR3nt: TGCGCCAGCAGCTCCTCCGAAGGGTCTTCCTATGGCTACACCTTC

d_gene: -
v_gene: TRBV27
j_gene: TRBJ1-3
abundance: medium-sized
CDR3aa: CASAGSGNTIYF
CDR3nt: TGTGCCAGCGCAGGATCTGGAAACACCATATATTTT

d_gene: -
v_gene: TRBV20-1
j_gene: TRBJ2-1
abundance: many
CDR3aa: CSAREGASSYNEQFF
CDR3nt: TGCAGTGCTAGAGAAGGCGCCAGCTCCTACAATGAGCAGTTCTTC

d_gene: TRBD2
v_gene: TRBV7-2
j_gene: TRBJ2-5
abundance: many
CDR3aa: CASSLRGGPQETQYF
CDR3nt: TGTGCCAGCAGCTTACGGGGGGGTCCCCAAGAGACCCAGTACTTC

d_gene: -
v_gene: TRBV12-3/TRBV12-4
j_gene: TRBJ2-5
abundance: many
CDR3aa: CASSLVGREETQYF
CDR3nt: TGTGCCAGCAGTTTAGTCGGCAGGGAAGAGACCCAGTACTTC

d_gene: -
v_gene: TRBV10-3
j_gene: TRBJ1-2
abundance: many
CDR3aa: CAIRPRDEVGYTF
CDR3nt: TGTGCCATCAGACCACGGGACGAAGTGGGCTACACCTTC

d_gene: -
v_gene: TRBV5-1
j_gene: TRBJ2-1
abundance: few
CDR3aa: CASSLSEFADNEQFF
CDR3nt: TGCGCCAGCAGCTTATCGGAATTTGCCGACAATGAGCAGTTCTTC

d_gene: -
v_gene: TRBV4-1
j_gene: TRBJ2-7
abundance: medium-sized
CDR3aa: CASSQHRVGSYEQYF
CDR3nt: TGCGCCAGCAGCCAACACAGGGTAGGATCCTACGAGCAGTACTTC

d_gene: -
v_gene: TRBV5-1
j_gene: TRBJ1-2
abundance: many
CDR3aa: CASSLGPTSIYGYTF
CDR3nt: TGCGCCAGCAGCTTGGGGCCGACAAGTATCTATGGCTACACCTTC

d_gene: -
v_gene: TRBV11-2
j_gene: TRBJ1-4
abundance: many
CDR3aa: CASSNGALNEKLFF
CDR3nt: TGTGCCAGCAGCAATGGGGCCCTTAATGAAAAACTGTTTTTT

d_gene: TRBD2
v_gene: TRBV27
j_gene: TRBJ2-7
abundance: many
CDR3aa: CASSPLTSGRFLRQYF
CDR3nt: TGTGCCAGCAGTCCACTGACTAGCGGGAGATTTCTCCGGCAGTACTTC

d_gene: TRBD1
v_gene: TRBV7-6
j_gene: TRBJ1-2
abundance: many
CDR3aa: CASSYDRGGNYGYTF
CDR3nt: TGTGCCAGCAGCTACGACAGGGGCGGTAACTATGGCTACACCTTC

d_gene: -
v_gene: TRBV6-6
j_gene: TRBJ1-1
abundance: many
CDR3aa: CASSYLSTEAFF
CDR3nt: TGTGCCAGCAGTTACCTCTCCACTGAAGCTTTCTTT

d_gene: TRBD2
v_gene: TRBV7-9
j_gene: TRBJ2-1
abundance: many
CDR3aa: CASSLGPGTSGRRDEQFF
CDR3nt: TGTGCCAGCAGCTTAGGTCCCGGGACTAGCGGGAGAAGGGATGAGCAGTTCTTC

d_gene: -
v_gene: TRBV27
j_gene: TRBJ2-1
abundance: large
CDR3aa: CASSRASSYNEQFF
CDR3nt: TGTGCCAGCAGTAGGGCTAGCTCCTACAATGAGCAGTTCTTC

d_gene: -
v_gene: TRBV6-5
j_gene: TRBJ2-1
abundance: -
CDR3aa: CASSLSSYNEQFF
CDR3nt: TGTGCCAGCAGTCTGAGCTCCTACAATGAGCAGTTCTTC

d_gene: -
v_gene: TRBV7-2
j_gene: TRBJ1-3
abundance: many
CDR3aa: CASRQDRSSGNTIYF
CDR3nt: TGTGCCAGCAGGCAAGACAGAAGCTCTGGAAACACCATATATTTT

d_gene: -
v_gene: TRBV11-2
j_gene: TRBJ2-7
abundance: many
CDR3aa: CASSLATVSYEQYF
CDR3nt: TGTGCCAGCAGCTTAGCGACAGTCTCCTACGAGCAGTACTTC

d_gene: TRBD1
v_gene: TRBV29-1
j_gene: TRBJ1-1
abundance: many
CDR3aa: CSVENRGHTEAFF
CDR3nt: TGCAGCGTTGAGAACAGGGGGCACACTGAAGCTTTCTTT

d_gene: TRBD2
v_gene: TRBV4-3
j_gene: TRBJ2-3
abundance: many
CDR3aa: CASSRGTSGSSGTDTQYF
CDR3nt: TGCGCCAGCAGCCGAGGGACTAGCGGGAGCTCGGGCACAGATACGCAGTATTTT

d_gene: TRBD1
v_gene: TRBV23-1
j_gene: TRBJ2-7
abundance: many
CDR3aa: CASSQYDRGLSYEQYF
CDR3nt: TGCGCCAGCAGCCAGTACGACAGGGGGCTCTCCTACGAGCAGTACTTC

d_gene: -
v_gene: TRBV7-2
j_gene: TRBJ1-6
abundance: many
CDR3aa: CASSQGVDERSPLHF
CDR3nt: TGTGCCAGCAGCCAAGGGGTTGACGAAAGATCACCCCTCCACTTT

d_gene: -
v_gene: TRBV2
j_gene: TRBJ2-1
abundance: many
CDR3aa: CASRSAFGGRDNEQFF
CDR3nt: TGTGCCAGCAGGTCGGCGTTTGGCGGCAGAGACAATGAGCAGTTCTTC

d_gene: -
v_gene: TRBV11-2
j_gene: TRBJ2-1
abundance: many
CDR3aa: CASSGGSLSSYNEQFF
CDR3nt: TGTGCCAGCAGCGGGGGTAGCCTGAGCTCCTACAATGAGCAGTTCTTC